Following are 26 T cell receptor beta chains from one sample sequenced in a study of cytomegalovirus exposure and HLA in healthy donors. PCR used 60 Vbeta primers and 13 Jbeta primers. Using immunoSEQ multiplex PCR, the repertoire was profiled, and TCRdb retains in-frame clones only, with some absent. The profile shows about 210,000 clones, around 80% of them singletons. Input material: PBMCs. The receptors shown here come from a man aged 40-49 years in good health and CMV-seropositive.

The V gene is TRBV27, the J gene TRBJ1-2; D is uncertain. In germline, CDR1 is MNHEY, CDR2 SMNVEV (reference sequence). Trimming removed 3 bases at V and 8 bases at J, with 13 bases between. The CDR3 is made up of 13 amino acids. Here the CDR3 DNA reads TGTGCCAGCAGTTTCGTTGCAGCCGGGGGCTACACCTTC. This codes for CASSFVAAGGYTF.

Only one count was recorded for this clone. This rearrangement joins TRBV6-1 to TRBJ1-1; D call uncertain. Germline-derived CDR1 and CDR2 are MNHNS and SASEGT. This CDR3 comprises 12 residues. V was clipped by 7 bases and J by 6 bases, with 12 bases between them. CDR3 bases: TGTGCCAGCACCTGGACTTACTCTGAAGCTTTCTTT. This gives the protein CASTWTYSEAFF.

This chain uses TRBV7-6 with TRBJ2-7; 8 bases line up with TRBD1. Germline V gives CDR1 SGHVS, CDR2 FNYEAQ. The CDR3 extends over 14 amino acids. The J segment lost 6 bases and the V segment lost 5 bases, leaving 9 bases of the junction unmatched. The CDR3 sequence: CASSPWTGMAEQYF. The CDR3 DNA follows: TGTGCCAGCAGCCCCTGGACAGGGATGGCCGAGCAGTACTTC.

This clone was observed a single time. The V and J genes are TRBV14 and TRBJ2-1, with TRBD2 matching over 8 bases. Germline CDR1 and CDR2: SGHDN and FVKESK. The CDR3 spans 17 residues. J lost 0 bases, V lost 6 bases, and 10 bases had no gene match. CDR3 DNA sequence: TGTGCCAGCAGTCCAAGGACTAGCTCCCGCTCCTACAATGAGCAGTTCTTC. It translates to CASSPRTSSRSYNEQFF.

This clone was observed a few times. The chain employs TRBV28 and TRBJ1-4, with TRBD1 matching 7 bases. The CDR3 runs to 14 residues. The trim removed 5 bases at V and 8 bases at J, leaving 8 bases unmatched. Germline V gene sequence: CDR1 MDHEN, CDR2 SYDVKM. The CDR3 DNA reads TGTGCCAGCAGTGGCAGACAGGGCAGGGAAAAACTGTTTTTT. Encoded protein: CASSGRQGREKLFF.

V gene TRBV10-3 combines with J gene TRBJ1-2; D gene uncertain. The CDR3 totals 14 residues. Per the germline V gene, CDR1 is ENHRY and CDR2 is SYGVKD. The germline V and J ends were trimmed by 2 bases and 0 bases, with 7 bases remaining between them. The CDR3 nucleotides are TGTGCCATCAGTGAGCAGGTAGCTAACTATGGCTACACCTTC. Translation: CAISEQVANYGYTF.

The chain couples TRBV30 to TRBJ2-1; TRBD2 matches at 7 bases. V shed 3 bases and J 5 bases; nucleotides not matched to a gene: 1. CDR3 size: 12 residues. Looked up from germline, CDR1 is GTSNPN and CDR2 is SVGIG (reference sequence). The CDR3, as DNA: TGTGCCTGGAGGACTAGCCACAATGAGCAGTTCTTC. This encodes CAWRTSHNEQFF. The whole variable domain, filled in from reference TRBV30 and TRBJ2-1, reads SQTIHQWPATLVQPVGSPLSLECTVEGTSNPNLYWYRQAAGRGLQLLFYSVGIGQISSEVPQNLSASRPQDRQFILSSKKLLLSDSGFYLCAWRTSHNEQFFGPGTRLTVL.

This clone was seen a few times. The CDR3 protein is CATRGNYQETQYF. The CDR3 nucleotides read TGTGCGACCAGGGGGAACTACCAAGAGACCCAGTACTTC. The chain carries TRBV19 and TRBJ2-5; 7 nucleotides agree with TRBD1. The CDR3 covers 13 residues. In germline, CDR1 is LNHDA, CDR2 SQIVND (reference sequence).

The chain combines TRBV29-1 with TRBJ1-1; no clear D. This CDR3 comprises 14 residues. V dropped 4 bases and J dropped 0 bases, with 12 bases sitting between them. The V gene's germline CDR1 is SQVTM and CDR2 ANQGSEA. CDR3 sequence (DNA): TGCAGCGTTGTCTCAGGCCGGTTGAACACTGAAGCTTTCTTT. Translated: CSVVSGRLNTEAFF.

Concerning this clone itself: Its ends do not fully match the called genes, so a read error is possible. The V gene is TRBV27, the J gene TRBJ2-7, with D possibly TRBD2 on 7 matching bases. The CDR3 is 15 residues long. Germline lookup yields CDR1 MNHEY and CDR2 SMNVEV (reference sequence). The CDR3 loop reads CASTLRGASSYEQYF. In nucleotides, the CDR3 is TGTGCCAGCACTTTACGGGGGGCGAGCTCCTACGAGCAGTACTTC.

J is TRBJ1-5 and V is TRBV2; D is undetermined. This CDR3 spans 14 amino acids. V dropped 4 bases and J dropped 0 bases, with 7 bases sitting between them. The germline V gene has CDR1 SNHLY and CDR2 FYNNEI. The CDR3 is CASSGQFSNQPQHF. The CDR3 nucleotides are TGTGCCAGCAGTGGGCAGTTTAGCAATCAGCCCCAGCATTTT. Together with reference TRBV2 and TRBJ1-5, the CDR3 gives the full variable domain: EPEVTQTPSHQVTQMGQEVILRCVPISNHLYFYWYRQILGQKVEFLVSFYNNEISEKSEIFDDQFSVERPDGSNFTLKIRSTKLEDSAMYFCASSGQFSNQPQHFGDGTRLSIL.

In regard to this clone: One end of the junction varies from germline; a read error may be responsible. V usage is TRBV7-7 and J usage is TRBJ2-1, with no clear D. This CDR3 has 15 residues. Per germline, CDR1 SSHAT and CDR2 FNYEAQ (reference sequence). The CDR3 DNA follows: TGTGCTAGCAGCTTACACCTAGTTGACTACAATGAGCAGTTCTTC. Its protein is CASSLHLVDYNEQFF.

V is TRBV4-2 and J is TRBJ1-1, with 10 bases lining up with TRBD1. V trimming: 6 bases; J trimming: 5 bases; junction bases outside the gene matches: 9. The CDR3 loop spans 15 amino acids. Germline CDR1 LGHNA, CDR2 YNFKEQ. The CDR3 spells CASSARRTGGTEAFF. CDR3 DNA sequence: TGTGCCAGCAGTGCTCGCCGGACAGGGGGGACTGAAGCTTTCTTT.

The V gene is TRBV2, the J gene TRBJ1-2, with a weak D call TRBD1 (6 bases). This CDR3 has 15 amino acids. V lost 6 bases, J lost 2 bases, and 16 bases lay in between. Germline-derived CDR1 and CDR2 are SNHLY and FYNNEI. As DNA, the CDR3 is TGTGCCAGCAGGCGGGGGGGGCCCCTCAACTATGGCTACACCTTC. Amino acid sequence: CASRRGGPLNYGYTF.

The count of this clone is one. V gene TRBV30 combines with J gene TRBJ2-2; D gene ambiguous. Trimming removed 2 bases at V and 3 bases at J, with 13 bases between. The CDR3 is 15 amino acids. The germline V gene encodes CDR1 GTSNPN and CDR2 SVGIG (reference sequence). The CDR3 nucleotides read TGTGCCTGGAGTACCCGCTACAGTTACACCGGGGAGCTGTTTTTT. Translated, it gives CAWSTRYSYTGELFF.

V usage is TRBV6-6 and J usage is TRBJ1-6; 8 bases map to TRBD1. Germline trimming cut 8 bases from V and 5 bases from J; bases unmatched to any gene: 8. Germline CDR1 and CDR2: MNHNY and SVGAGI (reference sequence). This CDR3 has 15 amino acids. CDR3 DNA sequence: TGTGCCAGCGGCAGACAGGGGAATCATAATTCACCCCTCCACTTT. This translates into CASGRQGNHNSPLHF.

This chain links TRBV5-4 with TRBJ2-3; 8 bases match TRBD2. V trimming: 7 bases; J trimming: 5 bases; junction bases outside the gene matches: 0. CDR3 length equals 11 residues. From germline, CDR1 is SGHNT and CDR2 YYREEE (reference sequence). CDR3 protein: CASRGGDTQYF. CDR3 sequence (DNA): TGTGCCAGCCGGGGGGGAGATACGCAGTATTTT. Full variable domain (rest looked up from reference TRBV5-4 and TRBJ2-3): ETGVTQSPTHLIKTRGQQVTLRCSSQSGHNTVSWYQQALGQGPQFIFQYYREEENGRGNFPPRFSGLQFPNYSSELNVNALELDDSALYLCASRGGDTQYFGPGTRLTVL.

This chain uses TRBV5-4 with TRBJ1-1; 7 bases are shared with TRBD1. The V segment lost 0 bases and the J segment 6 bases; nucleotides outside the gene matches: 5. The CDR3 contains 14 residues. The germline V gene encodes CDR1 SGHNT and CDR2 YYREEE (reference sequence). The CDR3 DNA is TGTGCCAGCAGCTTGGATAGGGGGCTCGCTGAAGCTTTCTTT. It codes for CASSLDRGLAEAFF.

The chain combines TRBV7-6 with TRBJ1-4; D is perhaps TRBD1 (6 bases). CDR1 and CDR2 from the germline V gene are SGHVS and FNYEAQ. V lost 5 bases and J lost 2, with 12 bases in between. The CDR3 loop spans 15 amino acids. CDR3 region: CASSPTGRTNEKLFF. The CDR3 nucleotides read TGTGCCAGCAGCCCTACAGGGCGTACTAATGAAAAACTGTTTTTT.

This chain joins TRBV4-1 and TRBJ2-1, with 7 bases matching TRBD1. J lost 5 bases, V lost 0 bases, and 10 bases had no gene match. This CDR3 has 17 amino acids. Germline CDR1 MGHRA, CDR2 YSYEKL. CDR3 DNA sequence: TGCGCCAGCAGCCAAGATCCAGGGACAGCGTCGAACAATGAGCAGTTCTTC. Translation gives CASSQDPGTASNNEQFF.

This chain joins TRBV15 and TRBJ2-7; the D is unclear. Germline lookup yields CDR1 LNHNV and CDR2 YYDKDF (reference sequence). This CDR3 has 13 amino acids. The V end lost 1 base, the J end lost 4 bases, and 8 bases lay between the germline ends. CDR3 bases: TGTGCCACCAGCAGAGGAAAGGAGTACGAGCAGTACTTC. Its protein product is CATSRGKEYEQYF.

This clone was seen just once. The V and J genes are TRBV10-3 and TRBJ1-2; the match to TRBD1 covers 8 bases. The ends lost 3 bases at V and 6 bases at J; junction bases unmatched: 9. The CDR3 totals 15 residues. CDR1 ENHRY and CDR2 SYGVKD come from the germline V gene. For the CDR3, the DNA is TGTGCCATCAGTGACCATAGACAGGGGCTGGATGGCTACACCTTC. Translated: CAISDHRQGLDGYTF.

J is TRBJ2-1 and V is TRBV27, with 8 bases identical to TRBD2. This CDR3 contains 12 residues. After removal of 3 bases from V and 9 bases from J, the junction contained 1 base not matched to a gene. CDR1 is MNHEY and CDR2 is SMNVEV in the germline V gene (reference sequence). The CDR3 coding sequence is TGTGCCAGCAGTTTCCTAGCGGGTGAGCAGTTCTTC. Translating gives CASSFLAGEQFF.

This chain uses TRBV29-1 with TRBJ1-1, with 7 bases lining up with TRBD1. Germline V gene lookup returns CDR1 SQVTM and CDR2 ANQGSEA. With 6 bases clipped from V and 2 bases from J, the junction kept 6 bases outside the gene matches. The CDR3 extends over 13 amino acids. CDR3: CSVLTGINTEAFF. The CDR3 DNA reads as TGCAGCGTCTTGACAGGGATTAACACTGAAGCTTTCTTT.

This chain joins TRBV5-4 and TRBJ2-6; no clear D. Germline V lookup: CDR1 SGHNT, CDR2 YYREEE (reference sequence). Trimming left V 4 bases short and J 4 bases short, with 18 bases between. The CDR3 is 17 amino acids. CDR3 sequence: CASSARDTHPGANVLTF. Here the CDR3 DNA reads TGTGCCAGCAGCGCCCGAGACACTCACCCCGGGGCCAACGTCCTGACTTTC. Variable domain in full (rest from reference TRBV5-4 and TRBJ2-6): ETGVTQSPTHLIKTRGQQVTLRCSSQSGHNTVSWYQQALGQGPQFIFQYYREEENGRGNFPPRFSGLQFPNYSSELNVNALELDDSALYLCASSARDTHPGANVLTFGAGSRLTVL.

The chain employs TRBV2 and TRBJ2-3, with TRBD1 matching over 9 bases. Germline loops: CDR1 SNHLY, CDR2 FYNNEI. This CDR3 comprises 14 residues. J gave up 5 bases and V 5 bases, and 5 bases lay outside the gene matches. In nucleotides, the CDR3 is TGTGCCAGCAGTCGGGACAGGGCGGGAGATACGCAGTATTTT. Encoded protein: CASSRDRAGDTQYF.